The clone carrying this T cell receptor (beta chain) was recorded once. Antigen: not known. This entry comes from a study of T cell responses to AZD1222 COVID-19 vaccine. The length of the CDR3 is 16 residues. V was trimmed by 2 bases and J by 6 bases, leaving 20 bases between them. Per germline, CDR1 SGHRS and CDR2 YFSETQ. General study results and limits: Two AZD1222 doses significantly raised spike-specific TCR breadth and depth over controls.

The method was immunoSEQ multiplex PCR; TCRdb's version includes in-frame clones alone and lacks a portion of them. This sample yields fewer than 120,000 clones, of which 85% to 95% are seen a single time; approximately 8% belongs to the top ten. The specimen was peripheral blood, collected on day 0 of AZD1222 vaccination. This rearrangement joins TRBV5-1 to TRBJ2-5; D tentatively reads TRBD1 or TRBD2 (5 bases each). The TCR comes from an adult in good health. CDR3 amino acids: CASSFGTGRIDQTQYF. CDR3 nucleotides: TGCGCCAGCAGCTTCGGGACGGGACGGATCGACCAGACCCAGTACTTC.